This T cell receptor beta chain was identified during a study of post-analysis software for immune sequencing data. Study-level results: Four to six TRBV segments were significantly more frequent in patients than in controls. TRBV5-6, TRBV5-1 and TRBV20-1 were among these segments.

Of note for this clonotype: Its antigen is unknown.

Unique molecular identifiers had been added to the TCR beta cDNA libraries. Researchers reported roughly 0.5 million cDNA molecules coming from roughly 1 to 10 million T cells. TCRdb re-called the PCR reads through MiXCR, storing one row per CDR3 protein. Seen here are roughly 540,000 distinct CDR3 sequences, roughly 34% observed once, and the top ten hold under 7%. V lost 5 bases and J lost 3, with 16 bases in between. Germline CDR1 is SEHNR and CDR2 is FQNEAQ (reference sequence). The length of the CDR3 is 15 residues. This TCR was recovered from a girl under 18 with multiple sclerosis. The sequenced sample was blood. V usage is TRBV7-9 and J usage is TRBJ1-2, with D perhaps TRBD1 (6 bases). The CDR3 loop is CASSLSGGADYGYTF. CDR3 bases: TGTGCCAGCAGCCTTAGCGGGGGCGCTGACTATGGCTACACCTTC.